The 8 T cell receptor beta chains below were found in one sample sequenced in a study of blood T cell repertoires in COVID-19. Measured with immunoSEQ multiplex PCR; TCRdb has only the in-frame clones, and not every one. The profile covers fewer than 100,000 clones, with around 75% appearing a single time and less than 25% taken by the ten largest. Sequenced sample: peripheral blood. These receptors were collected from a man aged 70 or older with acute or convalescent COVID-19.

The rearrangement joins TRBV28 to TRBJ2-1, with 13 bases that match TRBD2. This CDR3 is built from 16 residues. The germline V gene encodes CDR1 MDHEN and CDR2 SYDVKM. V lost 6 bases to trimming and J lost 4 bases; unmatched junction nucleotides: 6. CDR3 region: CASSGLAGDTYNEQFF. For the CDR3, the DNA is TGTGCCAGCAGCGGACTAGCGGGAGATACATACAATGAGCAGTTCTTC. The entire variable domain, with the rest obtained from reference TRBV28 and TRBJ2-1, is as follows: DVKVTQSSRYLVKRTGEKVFLECVQDMDHENMFWYRQDPGLGLRLIYFSYDVKMKEKGDIPEGYSVSREKKERFSLILESASTNQTSMYLCASSGLAGDTYNEQFFGPGTRLTVL.

The chain uses TRBV7-9 and TRBJ1-2; D is perhaps TRBD1 (5 bases). The CDR3 contains 15 residues. Trimming removed 2 bases from V and 4 bases from J, with 14 bases in between. Looked up from germline, CDR1 is SEHNR and CDR2 is FQNEAQ (reference sequence). The CDR3 DNA follows: TGTGCCAGCAGCTTATCGGTGCGGGGGACCTATGGCTACACCTTC. This codes for CASSLSVRGTYGYTF.

This rearrangement joins TRBV29-1 to TRBJ2-7; TRBD1 agrees at 9 bases. CDR3 length: 16 amino acids. V shed 1 base, J shed 2 bases, and the junction held 9 bases outside the gene matches. Per germline, CDR1 SQVTM and CDR2 ANQGSEA. The CDR3 coding sequence is TGCAGCGTTGAAGGACTTAGGACAGGGGAGGCCTACGAGCAGTACTTC. As protein: CSVEGLRTGEAYEQYF.

The chain is built from TRBV29-1 and TRBJ2-7; 8 positions agree with TRBD2. In germline, CDR1 is SQVTM, CDR2 ANQGSEA. V was clipped by 1 base and J by 2 bases; unmatched bases: 7. The CDR3 has 15 residues. The CDR3 DNA reads TGCAGCGTTGAAGGGCTAGCGGGCCTCACCTACGAGCAGTACTTC. Residues: CSVEGLAGLTYEQYF.

The chain uses TRBV10-3 and TRBJ2-6; 7 positions agree with TRBD1. Germline V gene lookup returns CDR1 ENHRY and CDR2 SYGVKD. V dropped 6 bases and J dropped 1; count of bases not matched to a gene: 3. The CDR3 extends over 15 amino acids. CDR3 in DNA: TGTGCCATCAGGCCGACAGGGTCTGGGGCCAACGTCCTGACTTTC. This codes for CAIRPTGSGANVLTF.

This clone has at least ten counts. The chain is built from TRBV2 and TRBJ1-3, with 10 bases identical to TRBD1. V shed 7 bases and J 0 bases; nucleotides not matched to a gene: 9. Germline V lookup: CDR1 SNHLY, CDR2 FYNNEI. This CDR3 is 17 amino acids long. In DNA, the CDR3 is TGTGCCAGCAAGGTGGGACAGGGGTGGCCCTCTGGAAACACCATATATTTT. Protein: CASKVGQGWPSGNTIYF.

The J gene is TRBJ1-6, the V gene TRBV15, with TRBD1 as a possible D gene (6 bases). The CDR3 extends over 15 amino acids. CDR1 is LNHNV and CDR2 is YYDKDF in the germline V gene (reference sequence). V lost 1 base and J 10 bases, leaving 14 bases between the germline ends. The CDR3, as DNA: TGTGCCACCAGCAGAGCGGCGGGGGCGAGATCACCCCTCCACTTT. Translation: CATSRAAGARSPLHF.

The rearrangement uses TRBV4-1 and TRBJ2-1; 7 nucleotides align to TRBD2. In germline, CDR1 is MGHRA, CDR2 YSYEKL. Trimming removed 8 bases from V and 0 bases from J; junction bases left unmatched: 13. This CDR3 has 17 residues. CDR3 in amino acids: CASRSVEAGVSYNEQFF. The CDR3 bases are TGCGCCAGCCGGTCTGTAGAGGCGGGAGTCTCCTACAATGAGCAGTTCTTC.